The source of this TCR beta chain is a study of shared clonotypes between healthy human individuals. Study summary: Each donor's CD4 naive and CD4 memory cells filled three plates apiece, CD8 naive two, and CD8 memory one. The study's findings and limits: The four-donor shared clonotypes exceeded non-shared clonotypes in generation probability, with non-shared ones scoring lower.

Profiling relied on immunoSEQ multiplex PCR, and the TCRdb table lists in-frame clones only, not all of them. The data show roughly 1,500,000 clones, roughly 98% seen once. This CDR3 has 15 residues. The germline CDR1 and CDR2 sequences are SNHLY and FYNNEI. V gave up 2 bases and J gave up 7 bases, with 15 bases separating them. The count of this clone is one. The antigen remains unidentified. Sequenced input: naive CD4+ T cells sorted from blood. Subset described: CD45RA+ positively selected. V and J are TRBV2 and TRBJ2-1; D possibly matches TRBD1 or TRBD2 (5 bases each). The clonotype originates from a man aged 25 to 45 in good health. The CDR3 region is CASSELGTPMNEQFF. The DNA for the CDR3 is TGTGCCAGCAGTGAATTGGGGACCCCAATGAATGAGCAGTTCTTC.